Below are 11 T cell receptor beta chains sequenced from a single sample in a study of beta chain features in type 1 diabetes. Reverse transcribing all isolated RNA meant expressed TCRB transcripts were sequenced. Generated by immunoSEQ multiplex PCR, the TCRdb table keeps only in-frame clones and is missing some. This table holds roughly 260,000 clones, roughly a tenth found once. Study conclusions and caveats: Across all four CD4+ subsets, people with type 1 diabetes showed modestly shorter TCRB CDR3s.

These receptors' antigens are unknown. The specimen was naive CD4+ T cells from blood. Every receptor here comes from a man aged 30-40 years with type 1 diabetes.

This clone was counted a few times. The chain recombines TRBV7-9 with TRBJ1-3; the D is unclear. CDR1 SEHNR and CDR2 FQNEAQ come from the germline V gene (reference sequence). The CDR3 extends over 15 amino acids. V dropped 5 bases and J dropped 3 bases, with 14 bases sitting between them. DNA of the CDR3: TGTGCCAGCAGCCTAAGCCGGTTGTATGGAAACACCATATATTTT. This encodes CASSLSRLYGNTIYF.

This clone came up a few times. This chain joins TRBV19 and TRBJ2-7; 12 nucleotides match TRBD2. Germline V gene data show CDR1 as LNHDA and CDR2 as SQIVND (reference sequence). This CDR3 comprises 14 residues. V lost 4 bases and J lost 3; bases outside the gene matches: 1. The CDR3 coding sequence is TGTGCCAGTAGTAGGGGACTAGCGGGCTACGAGCAGTACTTC. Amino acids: CASSRGLAGYEQYF. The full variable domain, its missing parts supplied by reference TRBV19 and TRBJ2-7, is DGGITQSPKYLFRKEGQNVTLSCEQNLNHDAMYWYRQDPGQGLRLIYYSQIVNDFQKGDIAEGYSVSREKKESFPLTVTSAQKNPTAFYLCASSRGLAGYEQYFGPGTRLTVT.

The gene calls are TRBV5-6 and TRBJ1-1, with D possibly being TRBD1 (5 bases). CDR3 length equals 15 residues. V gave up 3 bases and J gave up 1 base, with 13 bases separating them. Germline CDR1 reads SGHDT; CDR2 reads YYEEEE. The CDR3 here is CASSWGTGRNTEAFF. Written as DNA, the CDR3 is TGTGCCAGCAGCTGGGGGACTGGTAGGAACACTGAAGCTTTCTTT.

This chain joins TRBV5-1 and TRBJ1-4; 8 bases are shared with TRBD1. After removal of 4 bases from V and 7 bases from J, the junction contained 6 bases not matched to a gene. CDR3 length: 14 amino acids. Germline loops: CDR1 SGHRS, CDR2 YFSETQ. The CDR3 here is CASSPGQGGEKLFF. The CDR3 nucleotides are TGCGCCAGCAGCCCAGGACAGGGTGGTGAAAAACTGTTTTTT.

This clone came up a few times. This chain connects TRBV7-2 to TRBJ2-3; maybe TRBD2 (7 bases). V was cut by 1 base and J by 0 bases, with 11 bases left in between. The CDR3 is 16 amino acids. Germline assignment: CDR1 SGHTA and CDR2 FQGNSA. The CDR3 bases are TGTGCCAGCAGCTTAGGGGGGCGGGGGAGCACAGATACGCAGTATTTT. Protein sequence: CASSLGGRGSTDTQYF.

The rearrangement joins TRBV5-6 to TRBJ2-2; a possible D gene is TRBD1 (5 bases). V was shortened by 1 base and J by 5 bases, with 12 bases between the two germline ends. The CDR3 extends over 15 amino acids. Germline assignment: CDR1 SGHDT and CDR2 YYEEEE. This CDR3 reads CASSLRGPVTGELFF. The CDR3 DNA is TGTGCCAGCAGCTTGAGGGGCCCGGTAACCGGGGAGCTGTTTTTT.

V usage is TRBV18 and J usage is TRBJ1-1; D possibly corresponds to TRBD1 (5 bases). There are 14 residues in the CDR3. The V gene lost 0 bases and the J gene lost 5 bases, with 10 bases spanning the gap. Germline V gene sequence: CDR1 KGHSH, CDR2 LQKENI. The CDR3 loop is CASSPPGGKTEAFF. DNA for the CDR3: TGTGCCAGCTCACCACCGGGGGGAAAGACTGAAGCTTTCTTT.

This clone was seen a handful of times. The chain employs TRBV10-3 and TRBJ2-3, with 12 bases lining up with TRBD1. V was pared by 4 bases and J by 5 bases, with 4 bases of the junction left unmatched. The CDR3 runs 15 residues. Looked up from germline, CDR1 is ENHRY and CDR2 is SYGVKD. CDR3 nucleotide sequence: TGTGCCATCAGTGGAGGGGACAGGGGGCAAGATACGCAGTATTTT. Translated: CAISGGDRGQDTQYF.

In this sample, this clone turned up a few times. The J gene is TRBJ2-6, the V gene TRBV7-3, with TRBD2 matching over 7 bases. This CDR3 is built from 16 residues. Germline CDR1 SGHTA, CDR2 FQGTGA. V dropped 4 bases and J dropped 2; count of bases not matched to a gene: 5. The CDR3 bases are TGTGCCAGCAGCTCCGGGGGGACTACTGGGGCCAACGTCCTGACTTTC. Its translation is CASSSGGTTGANVLTF.

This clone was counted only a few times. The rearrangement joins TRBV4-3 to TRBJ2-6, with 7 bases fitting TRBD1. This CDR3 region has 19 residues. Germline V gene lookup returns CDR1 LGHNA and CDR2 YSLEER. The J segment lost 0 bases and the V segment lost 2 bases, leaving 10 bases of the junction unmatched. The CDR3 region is CASSQFTGTAISGANVLTF. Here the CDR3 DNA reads TGCGCCAGCAGCCAATTTACCGGGACAGCCATCTCTGGGGCCAACGTCCTGACTTTC.

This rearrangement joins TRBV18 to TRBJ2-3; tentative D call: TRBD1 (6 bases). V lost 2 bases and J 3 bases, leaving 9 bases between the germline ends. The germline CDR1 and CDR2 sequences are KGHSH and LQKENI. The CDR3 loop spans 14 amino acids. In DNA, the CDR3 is TGTGCCAGCTCACCATTCCAGGGGACAGATACGCAGTATTTT. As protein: CASSPFQGTDTQYF.